A selection of T cell receptor beta chains follows, all from one sample in a study of monozygotic twins with inflammatory bowel disease. Reanalyzing the 5' RACE reads, TCRdb keeps one entry per CDR3 protein, without DNA. The table for this sample gives under 200,000 distinct CDR3 sequences. The sample consisted of blood. The receptors were sampled from a human donor with ulcerative colitis or Crohn's disease, or a healthy co-twin of an affected twin (not recorded which). CDR3s include the opening cysteine and the closing phenylalanine or tryptophan.

>14|TRBV20-1|TRBJ2-7
CSVARGHGIYEQYF
>15|TRBV20-1|TRBJ1-4
CSARGRDRWGEKLFF
>19|TRBV4-2|TRBJ2-5
CASSPLGQTSGRSQETQYF
>15|TRBV20-1|TRBJ1-6
CSARDESSYNSPLHF
>13|TRBV7-6|TRBJ1-6
CASSSGFDSPLHF
>14|TRBV28|TRBJ2-7
CASSSWDRASGQYF
>15|TRBV10-3|TRBJ1-5
CAISGDSSSNQPQHF
>16|TRBV19|TRBJ2-1
CASTSGQDGGYNEQFF
>15|TRBV25-1|TRBJ2-7
CASSESTGGSYEQYF
>16|TRBV5-6|TRBJ2-1
CASSSDPRTGRDEQFF
>15|TRBV29-1|TRBJ1-1
CSAGQGWAMNTEAFF